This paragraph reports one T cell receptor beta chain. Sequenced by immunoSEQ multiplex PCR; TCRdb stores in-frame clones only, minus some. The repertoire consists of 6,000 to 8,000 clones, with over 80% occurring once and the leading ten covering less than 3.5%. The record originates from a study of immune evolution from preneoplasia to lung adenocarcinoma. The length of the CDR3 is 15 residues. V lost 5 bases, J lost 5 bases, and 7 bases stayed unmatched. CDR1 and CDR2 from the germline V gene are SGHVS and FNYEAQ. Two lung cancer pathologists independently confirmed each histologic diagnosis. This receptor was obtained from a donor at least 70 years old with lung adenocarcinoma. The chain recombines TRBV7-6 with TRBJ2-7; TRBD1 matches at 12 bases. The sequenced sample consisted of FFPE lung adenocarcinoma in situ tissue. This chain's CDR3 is CASSPSGQGADEQYF. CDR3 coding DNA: TGTGCCAGCAGCCCATCGGGACAGGGGGCTGACGAGCAGTACTTC.